The 4 T cell receptor beta chains reported below all come from one sample, sequenced in a study of monozygotic twins with inflammatory bowel disease. Following a re-call of the 5' RACE reads, TCRdb has one entry per CDR3 protein and lacks DNA. The listing records 350,000 to 550,000 distinct CDR3 sequences. The sequencing sample was made of blood. These receptors all come from a human donor with ulcerative colitis or Crohn's disease, or a healthy co-twin of an affected twin (not recorded which).

This rearrangement joins TRBV19 to TRBJ2-1; TCRdb's assignment of TRBD2 cannot be checked, as there is no DNA. CDR3 length equals 16 residues. Germline CDR1 and CDR2: LNHDA and SQIVND (reference sequence). This chain's CDR3 is CASSIGLAGAYNEQFF.

This sequence joins TRBV7-8 and TRBJ2-3; TCRdb calls TRBD2, which cannot be checked without DNA. The germline CDR1 and CDR2 sequences are SGHVS and FQNEAQ. This CDR3 is 17 amino acids long. The CDR3 sequence is CASSRGLAGGATDTQYF.

The CDR3 is CAISEQGTGEYNEQFF. The chain couples TRBV10-3 to TRBJ2-1; the D gene TCRdb calls, TRBD1, cannot be checked with no DNA. Germline lookup yields CDR1 ENHRY and CDR2 SYGVKD. This CDR3 comprises 16 residues.

The rearrangement links TRBV29-1 to TRBJ2-1; TCRdb's D call of TRBD1 is untestable without DNA. This CDR3 region has 14 residues. Germline loops: CDR1 SQVTM, CDR2 ANQGSEA. The CDR3 sequence: CSVEGGQGINEQFF.